This T cell receptor beta chain was documented in a study of blood T cell repertoires in COVID-19. Germline lookup yields CDR1 SGHTA and CDR2 FQGTGA. V was pared by 5 bases and J by 6 bases, with 5 bases of the junction left unmatched. CDR3 length: 13 residues. In the original workflow: Scientists estimated how many nucleated cells there were by amplifying reference gene primers. The table came from immunoSEQ multiplex PCR; TCRdb's copy has only in-frame clones and leaves some out. V and J calls and clone size are those listed in that table; D and trimming were worked out from the DNA. The table includes roughly 140,000 clones, around 87% detected once.

The sample was peripheral blood. This clonotype was obtained from a woman aged 40 to 55 with acute or convalescent COVID-19. The genes are TRBV7-3 and TRBJ2-3, with 7 bases fitting TRBD1. CDR3 sequence: CASSEDREDTQYF. The CDR3 DNA reads TGTGCCAGCAGCGAAGACAGGGAGGATACGCAGTATTTT.